Below, 31 T cell receptor beta chains from the same sample are listed, as sequenced in a study of blood T cell repertoires in COVID-19. The protocol was immunoSEQ multiplex PCR, while the TCRdb copy is restricted to in-frame clones and leaves out a portion. The profile covers 200,000 to 250,000 clones, with 82% appearing a single time and approximately 3.6% taken by the ten largest. The sequencing sample was made of PBMCs or T cells enriched from blood (not recorded which). The receptors derive from a woman aged 55 to 70 who had recovered from COVID-19.

The V gene is TRBV28, the J gene TRBJ1-5; D is undetermined. Trimming shortened V by 10 bases and J by 5 bases, and 12 bases separated the two germline ends. The CDR3 covers 12 residues. The germline V gene has CDR1 MDHEN and CDR2 SYDVKM. DNA of the CDR3: TGTGCCACCAGGCAGAGCGATCAGCCCCAGCATTTT. Translation gives CATRQSDQPQHF.

This clone was detected once. The CDR3 region is CASSSSSRTYEQYF. CDR3 nucleotide sequence: TGTGCCAGCTCCTCCTCAAGCCGTACCTACGAGCAGTACTTC. The rearrangement joins TRBV18 to TRBJ2-7, with D unresolved. The CDR3 extends over 14 amino acids. Germline CDR1 is KGHSH and CDR2 is LQKENI. Trimming took 6 bases from V and 2 from J, leaving 14 bases between them.

The V call is TRBV5-8, the J call TRBJ2-1; D might be TRBD1 (6 bases). Trimming took off 0 bases at V and 0 bases at J, with 10 bases between the two ends. CDR3 length: 16 residues. Germline CDR1 and CDR2: SGHTS and YDEGEE. The CDR3 DNA reads as TGTGCCAGCAGCTTGGTTACAGGGAGCTCCTACAATGAGCAGTTCTTC. Amino acids: CASSLVTGSSYNEQFF.

The rearrangement uses TRBV7-2 and TRBJ2-7; TRBD1 agrees at 7 bases. The CDR3 is 15 residues long. CDR1 SGHTA and CDR2 FQGNSA come from the germline V gene. Unmatched junction bases numbered 10, after V lost 5 bases and J lost 3 bases. The CDR3 region is CASSATGVGGYEQYF. CDR3 in DNA: TGTGCCAGCAGCGCCACAGGGGTAGGGGGCTACGAGCAGTACTTC.

Concerning this clone itself: The junction shows a germline mismatch at one end, possibly a read error. Other DNA sequences within the sample encode an identical CDR3. The chain has TRBV19 and TRBJ1-6, with D tentatively TRBD1 (6 bases). Germline CDR1 reads LNHDA; CDR2 reads SQIVND (reference sequence). The CDR3 runs 16 residues. The CDR3 spells CASRYRVRSYNSPLHF. Written as DNA, the CDR3 is TGTGCTAGTAGGTACAGGGTGAGGTCCTATAATTCACCCCTCCACTTT.

V is TRBV6-5 and J is TRBJ1-1; D perhaps matches TRBD1 (6 bases). The CDR3 extends over 14 amino acids. Germline V gene sequence: CDR1 MNHEY, CDR2 SVGAGI. The germline V and J ends were trimmed by 0 bases and 3 bases, with 8 bases remaining between them. CDR3 sequence (DNA): TGTGCCAGCAGTTACTCGGGGGGGCACACTGAAGCTTTCTTT. Its protein product is CASSYSGGHTEAFF.

This clone was detected only a few times. The rearrangement uses TRBV14 and TRBJ1-3; possibly TRBD1 for D (5 bases). Germline CDR1 is SGHDN and CDR2 is FVKESK. There are 13 residues in the CDR3. V was pared by 3 bases and J by 3 bases, with 6 bases between. The CDR3 sequence is CASSQQGGNTIYF. Here the CDR3 DNA reads TGTGCCAGCAGCCAGCAGGGTGGAAACACCATATATTTT. Variable domain in full (rest from reference TRBV14 and TRBJ1-3): EAGVTQFPSHSVIEKGQTVTLRCDPISGHDNLYWYRRVMGKEIKFLLHFVKESKQDESGMPNNRFLAERTGGTYSTLKVQPAELEDSGVYFCASSQQGGNTIYFGEGSWLTVV.

This sequence joins TRBV19 and TRBJ1-2; unclear D gene. There are 14 residues in the CDR3. Germline CDR1 LNHDA, CDR2 SQIVND (reference sequence). V lost 2 bases to trimming and J lost 4 bases, with 11 bases between them. The chain's CDR3 is CASSIRGDTYGYTF. The DNA for the CDR3 is TGTGCCAGTAGTATACGGGGAGATACCTATGGCTACACCTTC.

The rearrangement uses TRBV6-5 and TRBJ2-3; 8 bases map to TRBD2. Germline-derived CDR1 and CDR2 are MNHEY and SVGAGI. V trimming: 2 bases; J trimming: 4 bases; junction bases outside the gene matches: 8. The CDR3 loop spans 16 amino acids. As DNA, the CDR3 is TGTGCCAGCAGTTACAGGCGGGGGGCCATCGCAGATACGCAGTATTTT. It encodes CASSYRRGAIADTQYF.

The chain is built from TRBV5-1 and TRBJ2-5; 10 bases agree with TRBD2. Germline V gives CDR1 SGHRS, CDR2 YFSETQ. V trimming: 1 base; J trimming: 5 bases; junction bases outside the gene matches: 11. The CDR3 is 17 residues long. The CDR3 is CASSLRSPSGSGETQYF. DNA for the CDR3: TGCGCCAGCAGCTTGAGGTCGCCTAGCGGGAGTGGGGAGACCCAGTACTTC.

The gene calls are TRBV29-1 and TRBJ1-2, with a tentative D call TRBD1 (6 bases). The CDR3 consists of 14 residues. The ends were cut back, 4 bases at V and 4 bases at J, with 16 bases in the middle. CDR1 and CDR2 (germline): SQVTM, ANQGSEA. CDR3 DNA: TGCAGCGTTGCACCCATCGGGGGGGCCTATGGCTACACCTTC. Translating gives CSVAPIGGAYGYTF. Complete variable domain (other parts from reference TRBV29-1 and TRBJ1-2): SAVISQKPSRDICQRGTSLTIQCQVDSQVTMMFWYRQQPGQSLTLIATANQGSEATYESGFVIDKFPISRPNLTFSTLTVSNMSPEDSSIYLCSVAPIGGAYGYTFGSGTRLTVV.

This clone showed up just once. This chain links TRBV6-5 with TRBJ1-1, with D tentatively TRBD1 (6 bases). This CDR3 is built from 15 residues. V dropped 7 bases and J dropped 4 bases, with 19 bases sitting between them. Looked up from germline, CDR1 is MNHEY and CDR2 is SVGAGI. The CDR3 nucleotides read TGTGCCAGCATAGGTGAGCCAGGGGCCGGCACTGAAGCTTTCTTT. It encodes CASIGEPGAGTEAFF.

The rearrangement joins TRBV11-3 to TRBJ2-1; a possible D gene is TRBD1 (5 bases). Germline V lookup: CDR1 SGHNT, CDR2 YENEEA. There are 15 residues in the CDR3. The V end was cut by 1 base, the J end by 2 bases, with 9 bases between. This CDR3 is CASSLVRQTYNEQFF. Here the CDR3 DNA reads TGTGCCAGCAGCTTAGTCAGACAGACCTACAATGAGCAGTTCTTC.

This clone showed up just once. The chain couples TRBV12-2 to TRBJ2-7; the DNA was not used to check the table's D call, TRBD2. TRBV12-2 is a listed pseudogene. CDR3 length equals 17 residues. For the CDR3, the DNA is TGTGCAAGTCGCTTAGAAGGTCGCCCACTGAGGTACTACGAGCAGTACTTC. This sequence encodes CASRLEGRPLRYYEQYF.

The J gene is TRBJ2-1, the V gene TRBV4-1, with 11 positions matching TRBD2. CDR1 and CDR2 (germline): MGHRA, YSYEKL. J lost 9 bases, V lost 1 base, and 14 bases had no gene match. CDR3 length equals 18 residues. The CDR3: CASSQALIAGGPFGEQFF. CDR3 coding DNA: TGCGCCAGCAGCCAAGCCCTTATAGCGGGAGGGCCATTTGGTGAGCAGTTCTTC.

The genes are TRBV11-2 and TRBJ2-3; 8 positions match TRBD2. Trimming removed 5 bases from V and 6 bases from J; junction bases left unmatched: 7. This CDR3 is 14 amino acids long. CDR1 and CDR2 (germline): SGHAT, FQNNGV. In DNA form, the CDR3 reads TGTGCCAGCAGCACCGGACTAGCAACGGATACGCAGTATTTT. Translating gives CASSTGLATDTQYF.

This rearrangement joins TRBV2 to TRBJ1-6, with 9 bases identical to TRBD1. With V trimmed by 4 bases and J by 6 bases, 4 bases remained unmatched. CDR3 length equals 15 residues. Looked up from germline, CDR1 is SNHLY and CDR2 is FYNNEI. CDR3 DNA: TGTGCCAGCAGTGTGACAGGGGGGAGTAATTCACCCCTCCACTTT. This translates into CASSVTGGSNSPLHF.

The chain has TRBV19 and TRBJ2-6; 8 positions match TRBD1. This CDR3 is built from 17 residues. V shed 2 bases, J shed 0 bases, and the junction held 3 bases outside the gene matches. Germline CDR1 LNHDA, CDR2 SQIVND (reference sequence). The chain's CDR3 is CASSIRQGSSGANVLTF. DNA of the CDR3: TGTGCCAGTAGTATAAGACAGGGGAGCTCTGGGGCCAACGTCCTGACTTTC.

This sequence joins TRBV5-1 and TRBJ1-5, with D perhaps matching TRBD1 (6 bases). V lost 0 bases and J 7 bases, leaving 11 bases between the germline ends. The length of the CDR3 is 14 residues. Germline V gene lookup returns CDR1 SGHRS and CDR2 YFSETQ. CDR3 bases: TGCGCCAGCAGCTTGGGCGGGGGCGAACAGCCCCAGCATTTT. Protein product: CASSLGGGEQPQHF.

This sequence joins TRBV10-2 and TRBJ1-1; D may be TRBD1 (6 bases). CDR3 length: 13 amino acids. Trimming took off 8 bases at V and 1 base at J, with 11 bases between the two ends. The germline CDR1 and CDR2 sequences are WSHSY and SAAADI. CDR3 protein: CASDRQANTEAFF. DNA of the CDR3: TGCGCCAGCGACAGACAGGCGAACACTGAAGCTTTCTTT.

The CDR3 nucleotides are TGTGCCAGCAGTTACTCGGACAGGGCGCTCTACGAGCAGTACTTC. Protein product: CASSYSDRALYEQYF. The V and J genes are TRBV6-2 or TRBV6-3 and TRBJ2-7, with TRBD1 identical over 8 bases. Germline CDR1 reads MNHEY; CDR2 reads SVGEGT. The ends lost 0 bases at V and 3 bases at J; junction bases unmatched: 4. The CDR3 runs to 15 residues.

The table lists this clone with a few counts. The chain is built from TRBV12-5 and TRBJ1-1; no definite D call. The CDR3 runs to 13 residues. V lost 1 base to trimming and J lost 6 bases, with 9 bases between them. Germline CDR1 and CDR2: LGHNT and FRNRAP. The CDR3 DNA reads TGTGCTAGTGGTTTGGACGCGGTCTCTGAAGCTTTCTTT. Amino acids: CASGLDAVSEAFF.

The chain recombines TRBV11-2 with TRBJ2-5, with 9 bases fitting TRBD2. Trimming took 5 bases from V and 5 from J; bases not matched to a gene: 15. The CDR3 spans 17 residues. Germline V lookup: CDR1 SGHAT, CDR2 FQNNGV. The CDR3 reads CASSVGLAGGGSETQYF. The DNA for the CDR3 is TGTGCCAGCAGCGTGGGACTAGCTGGAGGGGGGTCGGAGACCCAGTACTTC.

The chain combines TRBV7-2 with TRBJ2-5, with a weak D call TRBD2 (6 bases). Germline V gene data show CDR1 as SGHTA and CDR2 as FQGNSA. V lost 5 bases and J lost 2, with 12 bases in between. CDR3 length: 14 amino acids. CDR3 sequence: CASSAGTRQETQYF. CDR3 DNA sequence: TGTGCCAGCAGCGCCGGGACTCGACAAGAGACCCAGTACTTC.

The chain links TRBV29-1 to TRBJ2-7; 7 nucleotides agree with TRBD1. The CDR3 length is 14 residues. Germline CDR1 reads SQVTM; CDR2 reads ANQGSEA. V lost 7 bases, J lost 1 base, and 10 bases stayed unmatched. CDR3 residues: CSAEGTAGSYEQYF. In DNA form, the CDR3 reads TGCAGCGCCGAGGGGACAGCCGGTTCCTACGAGCAGTACTTC.

This rearrangement joins TRBV10-3 to TRBJ2-7; D perhaps matches TRBD1 (5 bases). CDR3 length: 14 amino acids. Germline V gene data show CDR1 as ENHRY and CDR2 as SYGVKD. Trimming cost V 2 bases and J 3 bases, with 11 bases left between them. The CDR3, as DNA: TGTGCCATCAGTGAGGGTGACAGATACTACGAGCAGTACTTC. It encodes CAISEGDRYYEQYF.

This clone was seen more than once but under ten times. CDR3 region: CASSDRTSNQPQHF. The CDR3 nucleotides are TGTGCCAGCAGTGACAGAACATCAAATCAGCCCCAGCATTTT. The gene calls are TRBV2 and TRBJ1-5, with unresolved D. V lost 3 bases and J 4 bases, leaving 10 bases between the germline ends. This CDR3 spans 14 amino acids. Germline lookup yields CDR1 SNHLY and CDR2 FYNNEI.

This clone was observed a few times. The chain links TRBV7-9 to TRBJ1-1; weak D call: TRBD1 (5 bases). CDR3 length equals 15 residues. The V end was cut by 5 bases, the J end by 3 bases, with 16 bases between. CDR1 SEHNR and CDR2 FQNEAQ come from the germline V gene (reference sequence). The CDR3 protein is CASSLPAGPHTEAFF. CDR3 in DNA: TGTGCCAGCAGCCTGCCCGCGGGGCCCCACACTGAAGCTTTCTTT.

For this clone: An end of the junction differs from the germline gene, which may be a read error. This chain connects TRBV12-3 or TRBV12-4 to TRBJ1-2, with D perhaps matching TRBD1 (5 bases). CDR3 size: 13 residues. Here the CDR3 DNA reads TGTGCCAGCAGTTTAGCGGGGTCAACAATCGGGGGCTTC. It yields the protein CASSLAGSTIGGF.

V gene TRBV29-1 combines with J gene TRBJ2-2, with a weak D call TRBD2 (6 bases). V gave up 7 bases and J gave up 4 bases, with 13 bases separating them. The CDR3 contains 13 residues. Germline loops: CDR1 SQVTM, CDR2 ANQGSEA. The CDR3 DNA is TGCAGCGCTGGAGGGGATCGCACCGGGGAGCTGTTTTTT. As protein: CSAGGDRTGELFF.

This clone has a handful of counts. The DNA of the CDR3 is TGTGCCAGCAGCTTAGCGGGGACAGGGCCAAGCTCCTACGAGCAGTACTTC. This codes for CASSLAGTGPSSYEQYF. The V call is TRBV11-2, the J call TRBJ2-7; 9 bases align to TRBD1. The CDR3 consists of 17 residues. V shed 1 base, J shed 0 bases, and the junction held 7 bases outside the gene matches. Germline V gene sequence: CDR1 SGHAT, CDR2 FQNNGV.